These 2 T cell receptor beta chains were sequenced from one sample in a study of cytomegalovirus exposure and HLA in healthy donors. 60 Vbeta and 13 Jbeta primers were used in PCR. Here immunoSEQ multiplex PCR was the method, and the copy in TCRdb shows in-frame clones only, minus some. The sample has about 190,000 clones, 84% seen once. The sample was PBMCs. The receptors shown here come from a woman aged 50 to 65 in good health and CMV-seropositive.

V is TRBV11-2 and J is TRBJ1-3, with D perhaps matching TRBD1 (6 bases). Germline assignment: CDR1 SGHAT and CDR2 FQNNGV. Trimming removed 1 base from V and 3 bases from J, with 13 bases in between. The CDR3 covers 16 residues. In DNA form, the CDR3 reads TGTGCCAGCAGCTTAGTAGGGGGGGCCGTTGGAAACACCATATATTTT. Its translation: CASSLVGGAVGNTIYF. Complete variable domain (other parts from reference TRBV11-2 and TRBJ1-3): EAGVAQSPRYKIIEKRQSVAFWCNPISGHATLYWYQQILGQGPKLLIQFQNNGVVDDSQLPKDRFSAERLKGVDSTLKIQPAKLEDSAVYLCASSLVGGAVGNTIYFGEGSWLTVV.

The chain is built from TRBV28 and TRBJ1-2, with 7 bases identical to TRBD1. The V segment lost 6 bases and the J segment 8 bases; nucleotides outside the gene matches: 12. CDR1 is MDHEN and CDR2 is SYDVKM in the germline V gene. The CDR3 spans 14 residues. CDR3: CASRILGGAWGYTF. CDR3 coding DNA: TGTGCCAGCAGAATATTAGGGGGCGCGTGGGGCTACACCTTC.